A selection of T cell receptor beta chains follows, all from one sample in a study of siplizumab effects on memory and regulatory T cells. The assay was immunoSEQ multiplex PCR, and TCRdb's table has in-frame clones only and misses some. The data show 80,000 to 95,000 clones, 95% seen once. The sequencing sample was made of CD8+ T cells sorted from blood. All receptors come from a human donor in good health. CDR3s include the opening cysteine and the closing phenylalanine or tryptophan. The order of the fields is V gene, D gene, J gene, clone size, CDR3 protein, CDR3 DNA. D genes are given only for firm matches. Size is stated for part of the rows, as once, few or many counts, or as a class when the clone is expanded.

v_gene: TRBV19
d_gene: NA
j_gene: TRBJ2-7
abundance: NA
CDR3aa: CASSGDGSSYEQYF
CDR3nt: TGTGCCAGTAGTGGTGACGGAAGCTCCTACGAGCAGTACTTC

v_gene: TRBV30
d_gene: NA
j_gene: TRBJ2-3
abundance: NA
CDR3aa: CAWSNLGPGDTQYF
CDR3nt: TGTGCCTGGAGTAACTTGGGGCCTGGAGATACGCAGTATTTT

v_gene: TRBV6-6
d_gene: TRBD2
j_gene: TRBJ2-5
abundance: NA
CDR3aa: CASSNSLAGGPETQYF
CDR3nt: TGTGCCAGCAGCAATTCCCTAGCGGGAGGGCCCGAGACCCAGTACTTC

v_gene: TRBV10-2
d_gene: NA
j_gene: TRBJ2-1
abundance: NA
CDR3aa: CASSTMSGDEQFF
CDR3nt: TGCGCCAGCAGTACGATGAGCGGAGATGAGCAGTTCTTC

v_gene: TRBV6-1
d_gene: NA
j_gene: TRBJ1-1
abundance: NA
CDR3aa: CASTRGGTEAFF
CDR3nt: TGTGCCAGCACCAGGGGAGGGACTGAAGCTTTCTTT

v_gene: TRBV19
d_gene: TRBD2
j_gene: TRBJ2-7
abundance: NA
CDR3aa: CASSTREGSGEQYF
CDR3nt: TGTGCCAGTAGTACCAGAGAGGGTAGCGGGGAGCAGTACTTC

v_gene: TRBV15
d_gene: TRBD2
j_gene: TRBJ2-4
abundance: NA
CDR3aa: CAFRGDKNIQYF
CDR3nt: TGTGCCTTCCGGGGGGACAAAAACATTCAGTACTTC

v_gene: TRBV6-5
d_gene: TRBD1
j_gene: TRBJ2-7
abundance: NA
CDR3aa: CASSGNPGQGDEQYF
CDR3nt: TGTGCCAGCAGTGGAAATCCGGGACAGGGTGACGAGCAGTACTTC

v_gene: TRBV4-1
d_gene: TRBD2
j_gene: TRBJ2-7
abundance: NA
CDR3aa: CASSQDRGLVYEQYF
CDR3nt: TGCGCCAGCAGCCAAGATCGAGGACTAGTCTACGAGCAGTACTTC

v_gene: TRBV5-1
d_gene: NA
j_gene: TRBJ2-7
abundance: NA
CDR3aa: CASSLGTGIYEQYF
CDR3nt: TGCGCCAGCAGCTTGGGTACGGGAATCTACGAGCAGTACTTC

v_gene: TRBV7-3
d_gene: TRBD1
j_gene: TRBJ2-2
abundance: NA
CDR3aa: CASSLGTGGFGELFF
CDR3nt: TGTGCCAGCAGCCTAGGGACAGGGGGCTTCGGGGAGCTGTTTTTT

v_gene: TRBV6-5
d_gene: TRBD2
j_gene: TRBJ2-1
abundance: NA
CDR3aa: CASSYDPSGIYNEQFF
CDR3nt: TGTGCCAGCAGTTATGACCCTAGCGGGATCTACAATGAGCAGTTCTTC

v_gene: TRBV15
d_gene: NA
j_gene: TRBJ2-7
abundance: NA
CDR3aa: CATTRALLDEQYF
CDR3nt: TGTGCCACCACCCGGGCCCTCCTAGACGAGCAGTACTTC

v_gene: TRBV6-4
d_gene: NA
j_gene: TRBJ2-7
abundance: NA
CDR3aa: CASSDRVGPVSEQYF
CDR3nt: TGTGCCAGCAGTGACAGAGTAGGACCTGTCTCTGAGCAGTACTTC

v_gene: TRBV5-1
d_gene: TRBD2
j_gene: TRBJ2-7
abundance: NA
CDR3aa: CASSLDPSGSGSYEQYF
CDR3nt: TGCGCCAGCAGCTTGGATCCTAGCGGGAGTGGTTCCTACGAGCAGTACTTC

v_gene: TRBV14
d_gene: NA
j_gene: TRBJ2-7
abundance: once
CDR3aa: CASSQDGSSSYEQYF
CDR3nt: TGTGCCAGCAGCCAAGACGGGTCCAGCTCCTACGAGCAGTACTTC

v_gene: TRBV9
d_gene: TRBD2
j_gene: TRBJ2-3
abundance: once
CDR3aa: CASSARLAGVKDTQYF
CDR3nt: TGTGCCAGCAGCGCCCGACTAGCGGGAGTTAAGGATACGCAGTATTTT

v_gene: TRBV7-2
d_gene: NA
j_gene: TRBJ1-1
abundance: NA
CDR3aa: CASSLRVRQILNTEAFF
CDR3nt: TGTGCCAGCAGCCTCCGAGTTAGACAGATTTTGAACACTGAAGCTTTCTTT

v_gene: TRBV19
d_gene: TRBD1
j_gene: TRBJ1-3
abundance: few
CDR3aa: CASSNPDRVDTIYF
CDR3nt: TGTGCCAGTAGTAACCCGGACAGGGTTGACACCATATATTTT

v_gene: TRBV9
d_gene: NA
j_gene: TRBJ2-1
abundance: NA
CDR3aa: CASSPSLDLAAEQFF
CDR3nt: TGTGCCAGCAGCCCCAGCCTCGACTTAGCCGCAGAGCAGTTCTTC

v_gene: TRBV9
d_gene: NA
j_gene: TRBJ2-7
abundance: NA
CDR3aa: CASSVGGNSYEQYF
CDR3nt: TGTGCCAGCAGCGTAGGGGGAAACTCCTACGAGCAGTACTTC